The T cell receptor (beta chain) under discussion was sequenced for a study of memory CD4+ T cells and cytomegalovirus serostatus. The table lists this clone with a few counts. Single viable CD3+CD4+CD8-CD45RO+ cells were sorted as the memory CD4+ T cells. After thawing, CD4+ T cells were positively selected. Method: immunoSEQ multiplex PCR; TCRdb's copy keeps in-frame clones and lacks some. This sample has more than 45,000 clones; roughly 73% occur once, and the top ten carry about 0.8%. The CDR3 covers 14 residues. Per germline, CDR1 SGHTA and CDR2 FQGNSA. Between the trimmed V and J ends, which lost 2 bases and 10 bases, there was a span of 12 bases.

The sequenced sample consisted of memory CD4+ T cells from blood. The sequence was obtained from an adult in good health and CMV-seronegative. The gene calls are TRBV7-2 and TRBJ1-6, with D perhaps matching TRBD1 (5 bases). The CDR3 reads CASSLSGISSPLHF. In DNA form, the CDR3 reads TGTGCCAGCAGCTTATCAGGGATTTCGTCACCCCTCCACTTT.